This TCR beta chain was documented in a study of T cells in Graves' hyperthyroidism and ophthalmopathy. Deletions cut 0 bases from V and 3 bases from J, with 12 bases between. CDR1 and CDR2 (germline): ENHRY, SYGVKD. The CDR3 is 15 amino acids. Amplification of TCR beta CDR3 regions was performed using RNA transcripts as template. TCR CDR3 underwent first-round RT-PCR with the HTBI primer set. TCRdb analysed the multiplex PCR reads with MiXCR anew, one entry per CDR3 protein. This sample yields about 420,000 distinct CDR3 sequences, of which about 13% are seen a single time; 5% to 6% belongs to the top ten. Diagnoses were established using clinical symptoms, serum thyroxine and TRAb, thyroid ultrasound and orbital computed tomography. This clonotype was picked up many times.

The specimen was blood. The sequence came from a woman under 30 with Graves' hyperthyroidism. The chain couples TRBV10-3 to TRBJ2-7; possible D gene TRBD1, 6 bases. DNA of the CDR3: TGTGCCATCAGTGAGTCGGGGGCGCAAGGCTACGAGCAGTACTTC. It specifies CAISESGAQGYEQYF.